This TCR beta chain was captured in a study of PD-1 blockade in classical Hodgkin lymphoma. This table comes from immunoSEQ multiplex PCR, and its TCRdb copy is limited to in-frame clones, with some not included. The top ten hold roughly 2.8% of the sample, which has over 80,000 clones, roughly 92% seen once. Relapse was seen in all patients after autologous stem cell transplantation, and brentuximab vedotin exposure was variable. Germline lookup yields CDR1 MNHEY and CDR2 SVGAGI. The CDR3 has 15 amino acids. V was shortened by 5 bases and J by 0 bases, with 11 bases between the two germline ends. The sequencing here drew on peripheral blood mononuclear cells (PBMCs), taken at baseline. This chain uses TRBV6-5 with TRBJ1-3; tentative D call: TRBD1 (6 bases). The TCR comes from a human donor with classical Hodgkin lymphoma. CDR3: CASSIGGDSGNTIYF. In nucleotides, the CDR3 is TGTGCCAGCAGTATAGGGGGGGACTCTGGAAACACCATATATTTT.